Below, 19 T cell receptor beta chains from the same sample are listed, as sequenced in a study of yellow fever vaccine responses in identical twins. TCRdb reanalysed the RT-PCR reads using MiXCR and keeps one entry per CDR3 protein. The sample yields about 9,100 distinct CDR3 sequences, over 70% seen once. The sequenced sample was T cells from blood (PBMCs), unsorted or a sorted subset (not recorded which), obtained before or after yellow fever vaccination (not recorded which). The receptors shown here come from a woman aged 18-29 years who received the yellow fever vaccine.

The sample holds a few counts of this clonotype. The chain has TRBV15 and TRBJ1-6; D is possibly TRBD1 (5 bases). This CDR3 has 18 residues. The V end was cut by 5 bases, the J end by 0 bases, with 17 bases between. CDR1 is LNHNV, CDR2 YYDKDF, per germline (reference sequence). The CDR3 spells CATSALPAGSSYNSPLHF. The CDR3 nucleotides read TGTGCCACCAGCGCTCTACCGGCAGGGAGCTCCTATAATTCACCCCTCCACTTT. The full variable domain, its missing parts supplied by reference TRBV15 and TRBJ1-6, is DAMVIQNPRYQVTQFGKPVTLSCSQTLNHNVMYWYQQKSSQAPKLLFHYYDKDFNNEADTPDNFQSRRPNTSFCFLDIRSPGLGDTAMYLCATSALPAGSSYNSPLHFGNGTRLTVT.

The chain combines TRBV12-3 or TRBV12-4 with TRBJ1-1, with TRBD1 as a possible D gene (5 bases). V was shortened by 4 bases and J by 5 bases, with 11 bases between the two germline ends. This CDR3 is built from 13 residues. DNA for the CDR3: TGTGCCAGCAGTTACCAGGGTGGAACTGAAGCTTTCTTT. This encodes CASSYQGGTEAFF.

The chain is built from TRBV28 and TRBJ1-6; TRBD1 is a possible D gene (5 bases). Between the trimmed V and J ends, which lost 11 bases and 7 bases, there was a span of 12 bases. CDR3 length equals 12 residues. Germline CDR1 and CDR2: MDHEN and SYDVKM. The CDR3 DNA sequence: TGTGCCGGAAGGGACGCGAATTCACCCCTCCACTTT. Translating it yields CAGRDANSPLHF.

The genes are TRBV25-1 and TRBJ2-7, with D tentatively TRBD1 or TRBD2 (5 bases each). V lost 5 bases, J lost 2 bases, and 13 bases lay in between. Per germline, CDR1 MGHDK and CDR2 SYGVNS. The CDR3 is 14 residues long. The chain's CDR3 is CASSSDSGTYEQYF. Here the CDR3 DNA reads TGTGCCAGCAGTTCCGACAGCGGTACCTACGAGCAGTACTTC.

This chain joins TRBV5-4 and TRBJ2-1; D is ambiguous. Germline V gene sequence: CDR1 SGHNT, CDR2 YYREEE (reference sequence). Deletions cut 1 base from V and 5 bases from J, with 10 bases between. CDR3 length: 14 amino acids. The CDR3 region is CASSLIIEDNEQFF. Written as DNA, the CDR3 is TGTGCCAGCAGCTTGATAATTGAGGACAATGAGCAGTTCTTC.

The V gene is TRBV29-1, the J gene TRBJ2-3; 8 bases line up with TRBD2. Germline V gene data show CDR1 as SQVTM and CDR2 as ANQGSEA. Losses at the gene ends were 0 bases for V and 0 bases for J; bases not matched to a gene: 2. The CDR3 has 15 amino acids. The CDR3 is CSVEDRGGSTDTQYF. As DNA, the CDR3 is TGCAGCGTTGAAGATCGCGGGGGGAGCACAGATACGCAGTATTTT.

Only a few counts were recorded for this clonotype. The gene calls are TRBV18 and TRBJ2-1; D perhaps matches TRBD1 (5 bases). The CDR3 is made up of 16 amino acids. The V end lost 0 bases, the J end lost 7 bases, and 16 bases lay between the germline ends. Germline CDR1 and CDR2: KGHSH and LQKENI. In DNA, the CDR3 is TGTGCCAGCTCACCACCGGGGCTTACTCCTCGGAATGAGCAGTTCTTC. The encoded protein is CASSPPGLTPRNEQFF.

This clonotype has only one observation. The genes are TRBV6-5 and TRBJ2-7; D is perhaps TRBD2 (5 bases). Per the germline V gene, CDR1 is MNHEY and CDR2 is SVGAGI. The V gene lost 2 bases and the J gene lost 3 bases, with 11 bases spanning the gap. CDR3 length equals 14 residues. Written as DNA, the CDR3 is TGTGCCAGCAGTTACCGCGGGCCAGACTACGAGCAGTACTTC. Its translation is CASSYRGPDYEQYF.

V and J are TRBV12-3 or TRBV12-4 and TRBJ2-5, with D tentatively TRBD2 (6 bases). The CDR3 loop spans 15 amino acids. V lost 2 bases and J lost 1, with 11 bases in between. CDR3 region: CASSLSSGGQETQYF. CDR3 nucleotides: TGTGCCAGCAGTTTATCTTCCGGGGGCCAAGAGACCCAGTACTTC.

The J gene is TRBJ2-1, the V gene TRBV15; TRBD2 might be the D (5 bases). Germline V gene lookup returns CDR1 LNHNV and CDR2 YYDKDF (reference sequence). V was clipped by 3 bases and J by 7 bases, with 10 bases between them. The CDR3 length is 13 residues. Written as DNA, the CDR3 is TGTGCCACCAGCAGTGGCTCGGGGAATGAGCAGTTCTTC. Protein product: CATSSGSGNEQFF.

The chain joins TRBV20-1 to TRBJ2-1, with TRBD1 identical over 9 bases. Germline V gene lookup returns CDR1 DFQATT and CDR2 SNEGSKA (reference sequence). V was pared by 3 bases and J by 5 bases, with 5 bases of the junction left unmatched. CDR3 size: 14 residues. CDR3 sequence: CSARGTGPNNEQFF. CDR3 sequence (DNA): TGCAGTGCTAGGGGGACAGGGCCCAACAATGAGCAGTTCTTC.

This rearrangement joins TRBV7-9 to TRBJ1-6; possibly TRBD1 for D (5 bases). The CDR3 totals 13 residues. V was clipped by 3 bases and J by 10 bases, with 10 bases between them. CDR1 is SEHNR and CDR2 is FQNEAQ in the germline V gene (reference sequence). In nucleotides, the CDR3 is TGTGCCAGCAGCTTTACAGGATCCTCACCCCTCCACTTT. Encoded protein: CASSFTGSSPLHF.

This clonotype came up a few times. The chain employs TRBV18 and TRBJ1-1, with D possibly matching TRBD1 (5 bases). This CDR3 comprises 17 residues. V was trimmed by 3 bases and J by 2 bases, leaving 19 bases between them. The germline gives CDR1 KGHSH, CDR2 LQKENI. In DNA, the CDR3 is TGTGCCAGCTCACCCCCTGCGGGAGGGGCCCTCAACACTGAAGCTTTCTTT. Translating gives CASSPPAGGALNTEAFF.

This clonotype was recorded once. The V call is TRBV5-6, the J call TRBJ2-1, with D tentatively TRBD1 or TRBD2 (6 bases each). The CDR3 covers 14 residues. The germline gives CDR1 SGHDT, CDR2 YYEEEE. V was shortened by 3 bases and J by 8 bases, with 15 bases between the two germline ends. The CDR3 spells CASSYGGASYEQFF. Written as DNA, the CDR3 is TGTGCCAGCAGCTACGGGGGCGCTTCGTATGAGCAGTTCTTC.

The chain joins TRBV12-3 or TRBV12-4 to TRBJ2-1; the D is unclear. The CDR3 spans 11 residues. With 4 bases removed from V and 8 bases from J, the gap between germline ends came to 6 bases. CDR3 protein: CASSSLDEQFF. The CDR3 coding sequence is TGTGCCAGCAGTTCCCTTGATGAGCAGTTCTTC.

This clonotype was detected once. The CDR3 sequence: CASSGADTYEQYV. The CDR3 DNA reads as TGTGCCAGCTCAGGAGCAGATACCTACGAGCAGTACGTC. V is TRBV18 and J is TRBJ2-7; D call uncertain. The V gene's germline CDR1 is KGHSH and CDR2 LQKENI. V shed 5 bases and J shed 2 bases, with 10 bases lying between them. CDR3 size: 13 residues.

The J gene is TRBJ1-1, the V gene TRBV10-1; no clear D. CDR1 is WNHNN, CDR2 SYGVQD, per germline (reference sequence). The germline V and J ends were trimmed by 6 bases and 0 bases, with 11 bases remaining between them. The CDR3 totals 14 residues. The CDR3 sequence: CASSKGRVNTEAFF. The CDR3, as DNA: TGCGCCAGCAGCAAAGGACGGGTGAACACTGAAGCTTTCTTT.

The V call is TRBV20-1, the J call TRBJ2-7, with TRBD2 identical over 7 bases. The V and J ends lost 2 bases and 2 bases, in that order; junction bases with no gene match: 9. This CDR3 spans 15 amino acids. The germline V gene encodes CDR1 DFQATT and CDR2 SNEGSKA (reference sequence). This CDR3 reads CSARWAGDPPYEQYV. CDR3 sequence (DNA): TGCAGTGCTAGATGGGCGGGAGATCCTCCCTACGAGCAGTACGTC.

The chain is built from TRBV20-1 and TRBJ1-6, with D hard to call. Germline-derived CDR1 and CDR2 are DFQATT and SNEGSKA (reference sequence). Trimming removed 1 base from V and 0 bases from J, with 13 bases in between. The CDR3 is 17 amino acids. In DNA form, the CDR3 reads TGCAGTGCTAGAGGAATCGTCCCTAGCTCCTATAATTCACCCCTCCACTTT. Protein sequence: CSARGIVPSSYNSPLHF.